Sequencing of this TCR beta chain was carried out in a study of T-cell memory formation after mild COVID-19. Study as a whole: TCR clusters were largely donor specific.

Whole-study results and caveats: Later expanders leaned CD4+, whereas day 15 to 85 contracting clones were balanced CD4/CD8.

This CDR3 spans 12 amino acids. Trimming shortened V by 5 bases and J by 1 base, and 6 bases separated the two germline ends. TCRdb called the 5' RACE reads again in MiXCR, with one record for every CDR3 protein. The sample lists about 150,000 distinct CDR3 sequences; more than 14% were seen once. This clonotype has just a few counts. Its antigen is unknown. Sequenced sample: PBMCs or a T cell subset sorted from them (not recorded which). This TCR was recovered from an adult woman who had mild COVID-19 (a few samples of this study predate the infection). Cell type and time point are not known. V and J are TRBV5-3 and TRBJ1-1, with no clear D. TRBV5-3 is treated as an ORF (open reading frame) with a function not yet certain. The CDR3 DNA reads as TGTGCCAGAAGACACCCGAACACTGAAGCTTTCTTT. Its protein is CARRHPNTEAFF.